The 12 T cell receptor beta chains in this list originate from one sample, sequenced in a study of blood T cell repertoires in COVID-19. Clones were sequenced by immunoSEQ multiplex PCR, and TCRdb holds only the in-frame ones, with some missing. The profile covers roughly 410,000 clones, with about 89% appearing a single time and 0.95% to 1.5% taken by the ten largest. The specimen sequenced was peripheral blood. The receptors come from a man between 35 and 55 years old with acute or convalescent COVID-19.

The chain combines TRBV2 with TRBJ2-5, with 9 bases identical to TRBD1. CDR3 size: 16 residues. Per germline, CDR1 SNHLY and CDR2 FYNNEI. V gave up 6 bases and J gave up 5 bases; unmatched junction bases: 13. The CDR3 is CASRYRDRELGETQYF. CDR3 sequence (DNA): TGTGCCAGCAGATACCGGGACAGGGAGCTCGGGGAGACCCAGTACTTC.

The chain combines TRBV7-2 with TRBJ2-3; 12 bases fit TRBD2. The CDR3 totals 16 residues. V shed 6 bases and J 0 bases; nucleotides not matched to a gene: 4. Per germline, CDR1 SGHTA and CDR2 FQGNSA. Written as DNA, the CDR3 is TGTGCCAGCAGATCCGGGACTAGCGGGAGCACAGATACGCAGTATTTT. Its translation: CASRSGTSGSTDTQYF.

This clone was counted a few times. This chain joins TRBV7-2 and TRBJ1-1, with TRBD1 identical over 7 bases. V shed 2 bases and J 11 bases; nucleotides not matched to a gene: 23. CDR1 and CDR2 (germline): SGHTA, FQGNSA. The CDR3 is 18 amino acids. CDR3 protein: CASSLYGGGIGVPSVAFF. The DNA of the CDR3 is TGTGCCAGCAGCTTATACGGAGGGGGCATAGGCGTTCCTTCCGTGGCTTTCTTT. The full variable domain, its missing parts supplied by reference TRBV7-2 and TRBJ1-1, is GAGVSQSPSNKVTEKGKDVELRCDPISGHTALYWYRQSLGQGLEFLIYFQGNSAPDKSGLPSDRFSAERTGGSVSTLTIQRTQQEDSAVYLCASSLYGGGIGVPSVAFFGQGTRLTVV.

The CDR3 protein is CASSYDPKTGVSYNSPLHF. CDR3 DNA: TGTGCCAGCAGTTACGATCCCAAGACAGGGGTCTCCTATAATTCACCCCTCCACTTT. The rearrangement uses TRBV28 and TRBJ1-6; 8 bases are a match to TRBD1. The germline V gene has CDR1 MDHEN and CDR2 SYDVKM. J lost 0 bases, V lost 4 bases, and 11 bases had no gene match. CDR3 length equals 19 residues.

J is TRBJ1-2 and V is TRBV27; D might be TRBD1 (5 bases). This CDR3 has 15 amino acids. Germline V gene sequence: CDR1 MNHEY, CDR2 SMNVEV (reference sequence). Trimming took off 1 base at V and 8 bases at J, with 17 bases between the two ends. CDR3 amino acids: CASSLLDGQGRGYTF. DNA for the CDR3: TGTGCCAGCAGTTTATTGGATGGGCAGGGTAGGGGCTACACCTTC.

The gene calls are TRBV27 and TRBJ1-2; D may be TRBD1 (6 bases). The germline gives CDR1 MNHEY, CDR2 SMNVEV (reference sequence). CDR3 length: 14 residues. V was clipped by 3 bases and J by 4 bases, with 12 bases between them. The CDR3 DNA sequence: TGTGCCAGCAGTTTTCTCCCAGGGGCCTATGGCTACACCTTC. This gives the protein CASSFLPGAYGYTF.

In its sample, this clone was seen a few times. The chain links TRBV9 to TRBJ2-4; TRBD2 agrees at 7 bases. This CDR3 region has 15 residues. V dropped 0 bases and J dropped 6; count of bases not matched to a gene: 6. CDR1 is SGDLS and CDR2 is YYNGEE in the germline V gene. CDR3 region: CASSVDFSSGNIQYF. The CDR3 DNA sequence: TGTGCCAGCAGCGTAGATTTTTCTAGCGGAAACATTCAGTACTTC. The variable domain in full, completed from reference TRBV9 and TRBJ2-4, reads DSGVTQTPKHLITATGQRVTLRCSPRSGDLSVYWYQQSLDQGLQFLIQYYNGEERAKGNILERFSAQQFPDLHSELNLSSLELGDSALYFCASSVDFSSGNIQYFGAGTRLSVL.

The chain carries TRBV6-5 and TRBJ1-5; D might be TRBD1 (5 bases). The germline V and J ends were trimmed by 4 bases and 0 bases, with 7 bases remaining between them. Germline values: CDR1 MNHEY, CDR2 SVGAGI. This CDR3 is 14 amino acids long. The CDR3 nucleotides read TGTGCCAGCAGTTCTAGGGGTAGCAATCAGCCCCAGCATTTT. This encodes CASSSRGSNQPQHF.

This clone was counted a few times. The CDR3: CASSPQTATNEKLFF. CDR3 sequence (DNA): TGCGCCAGCAGCCCTCAGACAGCAACTAATGAAAAACTGTTTTTT. The V and J genes are TRBV5-1 and TRBJ1-4; D possibly corresponds to TRBD1 (5 bases). There are 15 residues in the CDR3. Germline-derived CDR1 and CDR2 are SGHRS and YFSETQ. Between the trimmed V and J ends, which lost 4 bases and 0 bases, there was a span of 10 bases.

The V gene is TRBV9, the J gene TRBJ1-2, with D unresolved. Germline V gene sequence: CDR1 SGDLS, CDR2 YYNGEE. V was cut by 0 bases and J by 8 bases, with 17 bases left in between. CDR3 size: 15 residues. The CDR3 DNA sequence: TGTGCCAGCAGCGTAGCGCCGCGGGCAGGTGAGGGCTACACCTTC. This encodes CASSVAPRAGEGYTF.

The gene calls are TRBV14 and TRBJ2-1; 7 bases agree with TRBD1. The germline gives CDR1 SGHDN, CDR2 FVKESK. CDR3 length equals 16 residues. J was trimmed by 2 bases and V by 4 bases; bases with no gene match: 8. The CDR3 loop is CASSPGDRDPYNEQFF. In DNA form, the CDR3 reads TGTGCCAGCAGCCCCGGCGACAGGGATCCCTACAATGAGCAGTTCTTC. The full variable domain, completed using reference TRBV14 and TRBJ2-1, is EAGVTQFPSHSVIEKGQTVTLRCDPISGHDNLYWYRRVMGKEIKFLLHFVKESKQDESGMPNNRFLAERTGGTYSTLKVQPAELEDSGVYFCASSPGDRDPYNEQFFGPGTRLTVL.

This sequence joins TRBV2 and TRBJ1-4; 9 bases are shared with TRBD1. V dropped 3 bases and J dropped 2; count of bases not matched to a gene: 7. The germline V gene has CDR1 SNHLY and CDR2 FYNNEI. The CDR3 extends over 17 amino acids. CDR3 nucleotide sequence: TGTGCCAGCAGTGACTCCGGGACAGGGTCCACTAATGAAAAACTGTTTTTT. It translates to CASSDSGTGSTNEKLFF. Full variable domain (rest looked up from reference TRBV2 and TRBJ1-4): EPEVTQTPSHQVTQMGQEVILRCVPISNHLYFYWYRQILGQKVEFLVSFYNNEISEKSEIFDDQFSVERPDGSNFTLKIRSTKLEDSAMYFCASSDSGTGSTNEKLFFGSGTQLSVL.